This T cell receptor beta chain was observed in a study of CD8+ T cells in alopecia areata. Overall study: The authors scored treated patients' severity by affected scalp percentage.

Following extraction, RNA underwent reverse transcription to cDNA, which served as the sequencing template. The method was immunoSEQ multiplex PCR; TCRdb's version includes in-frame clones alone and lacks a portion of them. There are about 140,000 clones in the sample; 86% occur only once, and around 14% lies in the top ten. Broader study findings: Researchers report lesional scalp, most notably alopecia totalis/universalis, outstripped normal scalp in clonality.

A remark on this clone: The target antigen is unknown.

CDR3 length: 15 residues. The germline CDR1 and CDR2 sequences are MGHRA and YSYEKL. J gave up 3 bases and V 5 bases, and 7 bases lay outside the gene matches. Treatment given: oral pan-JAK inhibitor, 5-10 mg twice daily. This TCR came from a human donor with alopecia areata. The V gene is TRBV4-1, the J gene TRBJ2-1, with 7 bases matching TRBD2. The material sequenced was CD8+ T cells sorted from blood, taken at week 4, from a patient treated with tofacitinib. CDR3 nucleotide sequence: TGCGCCAGCAGCTTTGCGGGACTATTCTACAATGAGCAGTTCTTC. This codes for CASSFAGLFYNEQFF.